Given below is one TCR beta chain in context. In the same sample, other DNA sequences code for this CDR3. Treatment given: 15 to 20 received Ad26.COV2.S at low or high dose, single or two shots; 5 received placebo; per-sample allocation not given. Specimens were obtained on day 63 following the first vaccine or placebo injection. Only in-frame clones appear in the TCRdb table, and some are missing; sequencing was by immunoSEQ multiplex PCR. The sample consists of more than 400,000 clones, around 92% of them appearing once. These data come from a study of Ad26.COV2.S vaccination and SARS-CoV-2 variants. The overall study: Participants got Ad26.COV2.S intramuscularly, once or twice 56 days apart.

The clonotype comes from a person between 18 and 65 years old who received the Ad26.COV2.S COVID-19 vaccine or a placebo. Material: peripheral blood, obtained in a trial of Ad26.COV2.S vaccine versus placebo.

CDR3 bases: TGTGCCAGCAGTAGACAAGAGACCCAGTACTTC. It encodes CASSRQETQYF. The rearrangement links TRBV6-5 to TRBJ2-5, with unresolved D. Looked up from germline, CDR1 is MNHEY and CDR2 is SVGAGI. Deletions cut 5 bases from V and 2 bases from J, with 3 bases between. The CDR3 is 11 residues long.